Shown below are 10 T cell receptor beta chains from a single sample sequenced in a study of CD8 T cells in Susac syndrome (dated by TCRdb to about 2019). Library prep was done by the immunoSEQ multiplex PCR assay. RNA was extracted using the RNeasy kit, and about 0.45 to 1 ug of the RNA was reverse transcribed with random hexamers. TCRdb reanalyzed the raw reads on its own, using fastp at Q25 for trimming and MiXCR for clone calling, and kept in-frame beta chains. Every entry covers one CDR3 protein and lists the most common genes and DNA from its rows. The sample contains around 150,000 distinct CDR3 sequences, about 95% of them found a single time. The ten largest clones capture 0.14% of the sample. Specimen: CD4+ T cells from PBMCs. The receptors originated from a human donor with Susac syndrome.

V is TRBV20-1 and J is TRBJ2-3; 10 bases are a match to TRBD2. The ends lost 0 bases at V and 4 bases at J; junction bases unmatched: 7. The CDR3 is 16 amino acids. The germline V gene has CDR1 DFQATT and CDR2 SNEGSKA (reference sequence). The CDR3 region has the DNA TGCAGTGCTAGAGAAAGTATCAGCGGGAGGGCAGATACGCAGTATTTT. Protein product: CSARESISGRADTQYF.

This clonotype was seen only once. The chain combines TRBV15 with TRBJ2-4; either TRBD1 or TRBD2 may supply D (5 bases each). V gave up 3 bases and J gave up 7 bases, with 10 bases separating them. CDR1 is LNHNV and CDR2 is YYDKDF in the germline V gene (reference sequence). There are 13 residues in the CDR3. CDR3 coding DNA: TGTGCCACCAGCAGGTTCGGGACGAACATTCAGTACTTC. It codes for CATSRFGTNIQYF.

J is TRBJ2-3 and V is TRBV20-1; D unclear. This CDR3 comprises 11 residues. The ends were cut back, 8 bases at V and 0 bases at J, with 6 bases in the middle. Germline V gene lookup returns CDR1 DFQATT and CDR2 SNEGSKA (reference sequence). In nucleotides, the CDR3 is TGCAGTAGCAGTAGCACAGATACGCAGTATTTT. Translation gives CSSSSTDTQYF.

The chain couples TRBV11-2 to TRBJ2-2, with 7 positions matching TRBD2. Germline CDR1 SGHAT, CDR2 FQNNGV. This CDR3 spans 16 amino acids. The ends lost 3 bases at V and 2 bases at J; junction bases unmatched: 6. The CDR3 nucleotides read TGTGCCAGCAGCTTTATTGGGGGGGATAACACCGGGGAGCTGTTTTTT. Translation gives CASSFIGGDNTGELFF.

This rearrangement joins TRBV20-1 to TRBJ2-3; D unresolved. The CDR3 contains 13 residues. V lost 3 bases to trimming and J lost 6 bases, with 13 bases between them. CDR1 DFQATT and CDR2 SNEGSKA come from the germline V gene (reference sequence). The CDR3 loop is CSASEALWDTQYF. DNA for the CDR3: TGCAGTGCTAGCGAAGCCCTCTGGGATACGCAGTATTTT.

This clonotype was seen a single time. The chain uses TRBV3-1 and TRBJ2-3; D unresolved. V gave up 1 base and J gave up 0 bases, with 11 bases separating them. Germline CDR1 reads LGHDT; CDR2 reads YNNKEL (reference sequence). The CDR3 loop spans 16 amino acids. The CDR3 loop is CASSQGTRTSTDTQYF. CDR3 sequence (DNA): TGTGCCAGCAGCCAAGGGACCCGAACTAGCACAGATACGCAGTATTTT.

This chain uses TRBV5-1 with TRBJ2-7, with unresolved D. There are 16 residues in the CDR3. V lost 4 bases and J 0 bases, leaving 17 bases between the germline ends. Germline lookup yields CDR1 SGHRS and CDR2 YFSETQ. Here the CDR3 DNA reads TGCGCCAGCAGCCCAGAATCCCCCCGGTACTCCTACGAGCAGTACTTC. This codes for CASSPESPRYSYEQYF. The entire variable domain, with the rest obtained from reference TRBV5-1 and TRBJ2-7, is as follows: KAGVTQTPRYLIKTRGQQVTLSCSPISGHRSVSWYQQTPGQGLQFLFEYFSETQRNKGNFPGRFSGRQFSNSRSEMNVSTLELGDSALYLCASSPESPRYSYEQYFGPGTRLTVT.

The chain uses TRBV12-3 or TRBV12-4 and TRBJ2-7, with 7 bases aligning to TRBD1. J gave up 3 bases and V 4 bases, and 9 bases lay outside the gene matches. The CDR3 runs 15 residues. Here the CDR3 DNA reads TGTGCCAGCAGTTCCCCCCTGACAGGGAGCTACGAGCAGTACTTC. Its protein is CASSSPLTGSYEQYF.

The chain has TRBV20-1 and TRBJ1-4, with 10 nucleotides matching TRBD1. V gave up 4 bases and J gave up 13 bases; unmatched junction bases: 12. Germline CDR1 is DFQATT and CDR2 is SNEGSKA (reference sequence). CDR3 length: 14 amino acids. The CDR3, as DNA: TGCAGTGCTACCGGGACAGGGGCCCCGTGGGGACTGTTTTTT. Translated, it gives CSATGTGAPWGLFF.

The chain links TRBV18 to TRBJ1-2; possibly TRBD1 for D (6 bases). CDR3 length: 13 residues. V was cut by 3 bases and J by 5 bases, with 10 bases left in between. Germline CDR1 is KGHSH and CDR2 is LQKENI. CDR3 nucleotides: TGTGCCAGCTCACCGGACAGAGAATATGGCTACACCTTC. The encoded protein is CASSPDREYGYTF.